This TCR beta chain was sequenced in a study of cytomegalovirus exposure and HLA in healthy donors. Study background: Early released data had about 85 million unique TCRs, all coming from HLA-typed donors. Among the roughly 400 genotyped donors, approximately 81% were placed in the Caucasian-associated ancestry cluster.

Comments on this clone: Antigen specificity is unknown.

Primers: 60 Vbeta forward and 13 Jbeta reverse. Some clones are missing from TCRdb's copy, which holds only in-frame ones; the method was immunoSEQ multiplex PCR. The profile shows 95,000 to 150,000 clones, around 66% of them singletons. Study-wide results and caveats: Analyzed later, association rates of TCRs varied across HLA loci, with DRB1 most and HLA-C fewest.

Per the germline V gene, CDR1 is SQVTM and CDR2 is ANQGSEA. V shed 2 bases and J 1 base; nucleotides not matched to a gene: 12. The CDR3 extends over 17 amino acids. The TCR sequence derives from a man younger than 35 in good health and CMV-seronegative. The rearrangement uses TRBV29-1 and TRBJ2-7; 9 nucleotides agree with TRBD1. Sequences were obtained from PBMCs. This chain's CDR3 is CSVEFGTGFPTSYEQYF. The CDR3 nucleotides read TGCAGCGTTGAATTTGGGACAGGGTTCCCTACTTCCTACGAGCAGTACTTC.